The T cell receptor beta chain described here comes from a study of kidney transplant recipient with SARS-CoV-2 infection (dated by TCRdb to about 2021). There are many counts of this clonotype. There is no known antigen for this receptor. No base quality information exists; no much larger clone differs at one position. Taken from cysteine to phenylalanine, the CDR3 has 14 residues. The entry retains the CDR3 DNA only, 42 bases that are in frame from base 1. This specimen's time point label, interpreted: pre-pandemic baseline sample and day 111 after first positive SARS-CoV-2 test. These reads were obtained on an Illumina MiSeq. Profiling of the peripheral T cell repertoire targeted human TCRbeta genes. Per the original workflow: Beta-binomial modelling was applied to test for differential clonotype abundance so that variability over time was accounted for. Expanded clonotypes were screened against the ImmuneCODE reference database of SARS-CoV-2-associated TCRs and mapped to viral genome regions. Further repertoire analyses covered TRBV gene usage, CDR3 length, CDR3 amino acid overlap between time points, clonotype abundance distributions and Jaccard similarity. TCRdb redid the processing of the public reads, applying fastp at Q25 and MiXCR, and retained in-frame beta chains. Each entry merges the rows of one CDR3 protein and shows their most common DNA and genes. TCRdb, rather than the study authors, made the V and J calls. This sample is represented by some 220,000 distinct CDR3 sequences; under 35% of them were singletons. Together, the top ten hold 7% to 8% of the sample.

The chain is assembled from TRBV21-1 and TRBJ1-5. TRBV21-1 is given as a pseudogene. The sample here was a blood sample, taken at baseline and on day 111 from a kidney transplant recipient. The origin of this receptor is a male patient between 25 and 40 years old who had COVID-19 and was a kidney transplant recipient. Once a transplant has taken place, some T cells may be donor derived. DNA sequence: TGTGCCAGCAGCAACGGTCAGAACAATCAGCCCCAGCATTTT. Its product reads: CASSNGQNNQPQHF.